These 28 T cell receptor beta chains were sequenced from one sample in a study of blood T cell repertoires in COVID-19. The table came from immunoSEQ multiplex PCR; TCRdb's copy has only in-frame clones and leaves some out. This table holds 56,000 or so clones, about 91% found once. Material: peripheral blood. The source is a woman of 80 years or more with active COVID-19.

The CDR3 region is CASSVVAGGLEQYF. CDR3 nucleotide sequence: TGTGCCAGCAGCGTAGTAGCGGGGGGACTCGAGCAGTACTTC. The chain recombines TRBV9 with TRBJ2-7; TRBD2 matches 10 bases. This CDR3 has 14 residues. Germline-derived CDR1 and CDR2 are SGDLS and YYNGEE. V shed 0 bases and J 6 bases; nucleotides not matched to a gene: 3.

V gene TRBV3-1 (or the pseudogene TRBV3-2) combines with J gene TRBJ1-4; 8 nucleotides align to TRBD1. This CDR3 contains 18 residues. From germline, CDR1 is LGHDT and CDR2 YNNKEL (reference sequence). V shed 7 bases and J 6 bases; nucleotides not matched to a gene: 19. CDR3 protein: CASTTGGGRISPDEKLFF. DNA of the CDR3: TGTGCCAGCACCACAGGGGGGGGCCGAATCTCCCCAGATGAAAAACTGTTTTTT.

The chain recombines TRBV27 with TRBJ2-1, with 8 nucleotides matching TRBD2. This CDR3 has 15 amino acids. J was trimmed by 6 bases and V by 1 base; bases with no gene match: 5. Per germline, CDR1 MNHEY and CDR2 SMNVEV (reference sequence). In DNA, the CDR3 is TGTGCCAGCAGTTTATGGGGCGGGGGGCTCAATGAGCAGTTCTTC. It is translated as CASSLWGGGLNEQFF.

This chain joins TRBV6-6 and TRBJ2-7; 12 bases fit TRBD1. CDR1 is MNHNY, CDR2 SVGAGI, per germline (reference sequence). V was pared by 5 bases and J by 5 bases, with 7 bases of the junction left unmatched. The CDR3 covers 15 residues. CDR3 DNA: TGTGCCAGCAGTCCTGGGACAGGGGGCTTCCACGAGCAGTACTTC. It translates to CASSPGTGGFHEQYF.

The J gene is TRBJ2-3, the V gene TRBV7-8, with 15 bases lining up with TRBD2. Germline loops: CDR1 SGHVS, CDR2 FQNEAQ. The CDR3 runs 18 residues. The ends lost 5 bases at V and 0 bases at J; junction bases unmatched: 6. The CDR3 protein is CASSLGLAGGSSTDTQYF. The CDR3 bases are TGTGCCAGCAGCCTGGGACTAGCGGGGGGTAGTAGCACAGATACGCAGTATTTT.

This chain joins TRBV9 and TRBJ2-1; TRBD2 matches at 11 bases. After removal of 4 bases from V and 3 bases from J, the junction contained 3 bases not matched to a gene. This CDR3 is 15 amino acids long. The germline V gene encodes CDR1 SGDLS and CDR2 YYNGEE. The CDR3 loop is CASSFSGGGYNEQFF. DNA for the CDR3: TGTGCCAGCAGCTTTAGCGGGGGGGGCTACAATGAGCAGTTCTTC.

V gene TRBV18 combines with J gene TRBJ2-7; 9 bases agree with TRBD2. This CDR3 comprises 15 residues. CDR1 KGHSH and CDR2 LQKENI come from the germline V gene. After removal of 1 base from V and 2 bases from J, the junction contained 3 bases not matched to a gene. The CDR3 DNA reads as TGTGCCAGCTCACCACTAGCGGGGGCTACCTACGAGCAGTACTTC. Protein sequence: CASSPLAGATYEQYF.

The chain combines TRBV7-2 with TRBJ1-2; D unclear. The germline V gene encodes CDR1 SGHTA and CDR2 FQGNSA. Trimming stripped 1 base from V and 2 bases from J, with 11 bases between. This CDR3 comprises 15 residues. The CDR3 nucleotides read TGTGCCAGCAGCTTAGACTCCGGGGTAAACTATGGCTACACCTTC. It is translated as CASSLDSGVNYGYTF.

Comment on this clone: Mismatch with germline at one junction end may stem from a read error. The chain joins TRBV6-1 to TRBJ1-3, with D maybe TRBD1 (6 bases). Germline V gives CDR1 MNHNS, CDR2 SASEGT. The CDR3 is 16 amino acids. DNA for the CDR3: TGTGCCAGCAGAGAAGACAGGAGATACTCTGGAAACACCATATATTTT. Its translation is CASREDRRYSGNTIYF.

The CDR3 here is CASSQDWNRGETQYF. In DNA, the CDR3 is TGTGCCAGCAGCCAAGATTGGAACAGGGGAGAGACCCAGTACTTC. J is TRBJ2-5 and V is TRBV4-2; 7 nucleotides agree with TRBD1. V was pared by 0 bases and J by 4 bases, with 5 bases of the junction left unmatched. Germline V CDR1 and CDR2: LGHNA, YNFKEQ. This CDR3 contains 15 residues.

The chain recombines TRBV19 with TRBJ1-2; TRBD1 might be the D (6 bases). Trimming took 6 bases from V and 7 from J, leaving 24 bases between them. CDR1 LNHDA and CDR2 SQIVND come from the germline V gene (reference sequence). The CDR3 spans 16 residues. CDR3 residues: CASRPTGTTNTGGYTF. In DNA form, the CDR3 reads TGTGCCAGTAGGCCAACCGGGACAACAAACACGGGTGGCTACACCTTC.

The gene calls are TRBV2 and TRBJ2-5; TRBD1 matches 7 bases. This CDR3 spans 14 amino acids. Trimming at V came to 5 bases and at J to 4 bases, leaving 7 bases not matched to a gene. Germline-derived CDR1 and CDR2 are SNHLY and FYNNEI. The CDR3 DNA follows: TGTGCCAGCAGTCAGACAGGGAGAGGAGAGACCCAGTACTTC. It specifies CASSQTGRGETQYF.

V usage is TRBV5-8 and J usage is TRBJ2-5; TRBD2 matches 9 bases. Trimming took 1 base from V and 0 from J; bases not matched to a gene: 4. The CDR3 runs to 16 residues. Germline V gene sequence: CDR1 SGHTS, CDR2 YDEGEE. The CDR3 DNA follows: TGTGCCAGCAGCTTGTGGCGCGGGGGGGACCAAGAGACCCAGTACTTC. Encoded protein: CASSLWRGGDQETQYF.

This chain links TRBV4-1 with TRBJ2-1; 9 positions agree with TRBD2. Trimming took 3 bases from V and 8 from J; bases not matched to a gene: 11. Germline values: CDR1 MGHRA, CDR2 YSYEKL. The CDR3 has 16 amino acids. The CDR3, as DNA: TGCGCCAGCAGCCAGGCATGGGGCGGGGGGGCCTATGAGCAGTTCTTC. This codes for CASSQAWGGGAYEQFF.

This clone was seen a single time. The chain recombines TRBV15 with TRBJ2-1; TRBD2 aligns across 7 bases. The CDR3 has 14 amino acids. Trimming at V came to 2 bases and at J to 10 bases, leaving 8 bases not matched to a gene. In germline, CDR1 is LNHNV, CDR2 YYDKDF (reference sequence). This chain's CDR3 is CATSRHLAVGEQFF. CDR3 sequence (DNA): TGTGCCACCAGCAGACACCTAGCGGTGGGGGAGCAGTTCTTC.

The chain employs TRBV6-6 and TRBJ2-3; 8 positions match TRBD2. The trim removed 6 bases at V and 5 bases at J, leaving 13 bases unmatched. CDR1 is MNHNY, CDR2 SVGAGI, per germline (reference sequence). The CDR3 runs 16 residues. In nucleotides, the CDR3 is TGTGCCAGCAGCCCCCCGGGGCGGGGGGCCGTAGATACGCAGTATTTT. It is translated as CASSPPGRGAVDTQYF.

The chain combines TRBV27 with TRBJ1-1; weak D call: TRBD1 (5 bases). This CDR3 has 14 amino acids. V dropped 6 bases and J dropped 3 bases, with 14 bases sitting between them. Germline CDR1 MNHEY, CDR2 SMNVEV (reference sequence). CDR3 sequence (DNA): TGTGCCAGCAGGGGGCATGCGGTGTACACTGAAGCTTTCTTT. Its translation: CASRGHAVYTEAFF.

The CDR3 protein is CASSQGGSGTGVYEQYF. The CDR3 nucleotides read TGTGCCAGCAGCCAGGGGGGGTCCGGGACAGGGGTCTACGAGCAGTACTTC. The chain combines TRBV4-2 with TRBJ2-7; 10 positions agree with TRBD1. CDR1 is LGHNA, CDR2 YNFKEQ, per germline. J lost 3 bases, V lost 3 bases, and 11 bases had no gene match. The CDR3 spans 17 residues.

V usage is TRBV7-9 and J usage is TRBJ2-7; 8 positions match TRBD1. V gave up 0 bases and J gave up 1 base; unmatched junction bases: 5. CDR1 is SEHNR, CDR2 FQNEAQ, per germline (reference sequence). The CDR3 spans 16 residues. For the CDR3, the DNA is TGTGCCAGCAGCTTAGCAGCCGGGACAGGATCCTACGAGCAGTACTTC. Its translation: CASSLAAGTGSYEQYF.

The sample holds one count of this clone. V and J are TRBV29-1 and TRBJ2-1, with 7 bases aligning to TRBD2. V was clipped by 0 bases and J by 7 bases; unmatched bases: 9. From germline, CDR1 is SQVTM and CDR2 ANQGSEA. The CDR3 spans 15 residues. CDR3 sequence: CSVEDWRLAGNEQFF. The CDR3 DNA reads TGCAGCGTTGAAGATTGGAGACTAGCAGGGAATGAGCAGTTCTTC.

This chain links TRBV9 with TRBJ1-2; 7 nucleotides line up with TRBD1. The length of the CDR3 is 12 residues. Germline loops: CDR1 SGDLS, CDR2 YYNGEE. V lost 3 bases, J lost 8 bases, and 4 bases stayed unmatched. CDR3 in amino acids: CASSALTGGYTF. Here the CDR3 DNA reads TGTGCCAGCAGCGCCCTGACAGGGGGCTACACCTTC.

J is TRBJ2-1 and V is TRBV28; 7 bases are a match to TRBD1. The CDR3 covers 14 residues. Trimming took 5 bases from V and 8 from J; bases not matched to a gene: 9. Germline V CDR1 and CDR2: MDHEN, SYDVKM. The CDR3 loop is CASSNLRQGHEQFF. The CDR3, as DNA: TGTGCCAGCAGTAATCTCCGACAGGGCCATGAGCAGTTCTTC.

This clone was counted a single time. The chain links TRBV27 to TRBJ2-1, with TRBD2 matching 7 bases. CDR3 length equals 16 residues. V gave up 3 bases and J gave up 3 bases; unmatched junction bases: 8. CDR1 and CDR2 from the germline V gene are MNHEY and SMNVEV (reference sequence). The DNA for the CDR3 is TGTGCCAGCAGTTTGACCGGGACTATATACTACAATGAGCAGTTCTTC. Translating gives CASSLTGTIYYNEQFF.

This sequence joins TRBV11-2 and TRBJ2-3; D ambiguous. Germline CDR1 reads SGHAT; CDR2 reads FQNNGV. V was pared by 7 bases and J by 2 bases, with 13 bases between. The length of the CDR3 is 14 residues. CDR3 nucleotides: TGTGCCAGCACCCTCAACACCTTCACAGATACGCAGTATTTT. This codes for CASTLNTFTDTQYF.

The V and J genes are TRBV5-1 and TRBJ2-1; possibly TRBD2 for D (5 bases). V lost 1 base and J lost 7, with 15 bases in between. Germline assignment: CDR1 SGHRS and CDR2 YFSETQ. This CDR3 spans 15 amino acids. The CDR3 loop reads CASSLRDGVMNEQFF. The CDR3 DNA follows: TGCGCCAGCAGCTTGCGGGATGGGGTGATGAATGAGCAGTTCTTC. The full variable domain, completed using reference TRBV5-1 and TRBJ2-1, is KAGVTQTPRYLIKTRGQQVTLSCSPISGHRSVSWYQQTPGQGLQFLFEYFSETQRNKGNFPGRFSGRQFSNSRSEMNVSTLELGDSALYLCASSLRDGVMNEQFFGPGTRLTVL.

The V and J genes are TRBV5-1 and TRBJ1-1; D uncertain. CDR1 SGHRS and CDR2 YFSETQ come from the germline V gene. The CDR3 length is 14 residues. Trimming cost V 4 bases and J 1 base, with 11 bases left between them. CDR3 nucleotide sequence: TGCGCCAGCAGCAGCGGGGAAAGGAACACTGAAGCTTTCTTT. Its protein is CASSSGERNTEAFF.

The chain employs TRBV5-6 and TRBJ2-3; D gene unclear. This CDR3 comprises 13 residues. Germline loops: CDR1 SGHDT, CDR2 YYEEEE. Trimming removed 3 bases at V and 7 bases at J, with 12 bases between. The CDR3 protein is CASSSRHSHTQYF. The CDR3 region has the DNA TGTGCCAGCAGCTCTCGCCATAGCCATACGCAGTATTTT.

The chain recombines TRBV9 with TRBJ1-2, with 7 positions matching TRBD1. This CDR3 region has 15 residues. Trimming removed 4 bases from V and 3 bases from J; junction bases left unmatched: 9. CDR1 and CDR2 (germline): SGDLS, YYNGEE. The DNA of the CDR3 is TGTGCCAGCAGCAAAGACAGGGCGGGCTACTATGGCTACACCTTC. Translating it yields CASSKDRAGYYGYTF.